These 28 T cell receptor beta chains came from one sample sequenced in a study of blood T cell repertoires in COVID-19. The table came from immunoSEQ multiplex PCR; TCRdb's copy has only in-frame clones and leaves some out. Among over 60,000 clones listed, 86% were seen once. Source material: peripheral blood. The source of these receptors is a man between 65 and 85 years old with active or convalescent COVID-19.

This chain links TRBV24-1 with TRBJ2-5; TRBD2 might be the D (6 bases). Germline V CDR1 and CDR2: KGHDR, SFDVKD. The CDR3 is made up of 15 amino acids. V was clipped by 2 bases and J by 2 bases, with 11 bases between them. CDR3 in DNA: TGTGCCACCAGTGATTGGGCGGGGAATCAAGAGACCCAGTACTTC. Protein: CATSDWAGNQETQYF.

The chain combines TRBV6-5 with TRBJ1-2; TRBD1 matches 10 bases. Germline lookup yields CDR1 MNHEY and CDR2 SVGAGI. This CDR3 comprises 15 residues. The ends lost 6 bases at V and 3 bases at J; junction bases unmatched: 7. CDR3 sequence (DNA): TGTGCCAGCAGCCCGACAGGGGGCAGATACTATGGCTACACCTTC. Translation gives CASSPTGGRYYGYTF.

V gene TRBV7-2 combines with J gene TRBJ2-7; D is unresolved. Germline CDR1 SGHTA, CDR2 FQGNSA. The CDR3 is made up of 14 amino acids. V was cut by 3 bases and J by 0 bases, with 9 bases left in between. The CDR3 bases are TGTGCCAGCAGCTTTTCTATCACCTCCTACGAGCAGTACTTC. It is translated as CASSFSITSYEQYF.

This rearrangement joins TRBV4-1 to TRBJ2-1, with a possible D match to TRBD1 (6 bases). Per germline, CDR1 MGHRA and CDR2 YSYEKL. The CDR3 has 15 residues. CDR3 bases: TGCGATTCGGTTCGGACAGTCGGGGTATACAATGAGCAGTTCTTC. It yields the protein CDSVRTVGVYNEQFF.

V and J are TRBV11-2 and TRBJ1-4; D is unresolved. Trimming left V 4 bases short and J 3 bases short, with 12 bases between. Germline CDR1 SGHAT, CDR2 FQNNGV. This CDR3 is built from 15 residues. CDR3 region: CASSSQFVANEKLFF. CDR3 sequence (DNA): TGTGCCAGCAGCTCGCAGTTCGTGGCTAATGAAAAACTGTTTTTT.

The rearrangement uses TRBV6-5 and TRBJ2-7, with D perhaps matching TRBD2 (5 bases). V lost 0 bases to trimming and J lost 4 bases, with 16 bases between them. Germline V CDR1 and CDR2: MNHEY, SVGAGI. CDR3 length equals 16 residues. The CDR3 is CASSYSISERGYEQYF. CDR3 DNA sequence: TGTGCCAGCAGTTACTCGATTAGCGAAAGAGGTTACGAGCAGTACTTC.

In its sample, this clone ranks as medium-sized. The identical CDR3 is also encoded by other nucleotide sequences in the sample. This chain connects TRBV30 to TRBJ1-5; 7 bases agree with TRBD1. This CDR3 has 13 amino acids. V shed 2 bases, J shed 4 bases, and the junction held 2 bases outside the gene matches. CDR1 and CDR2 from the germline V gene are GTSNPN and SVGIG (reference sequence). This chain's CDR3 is CAWSRQGNQPQHF. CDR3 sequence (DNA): TGTGCCTGGAGTCGACAGGGAAATCAGCCCCAGCATTTT.

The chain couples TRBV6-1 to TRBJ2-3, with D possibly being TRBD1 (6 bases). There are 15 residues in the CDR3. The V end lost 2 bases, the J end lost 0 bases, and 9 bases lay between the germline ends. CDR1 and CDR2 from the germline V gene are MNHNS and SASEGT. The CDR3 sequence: CASSEPGASTDTQYF. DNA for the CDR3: TGTGCCAGCAGTGAACCAGGGGCCAGCACAGATACGCAGTATTTT.

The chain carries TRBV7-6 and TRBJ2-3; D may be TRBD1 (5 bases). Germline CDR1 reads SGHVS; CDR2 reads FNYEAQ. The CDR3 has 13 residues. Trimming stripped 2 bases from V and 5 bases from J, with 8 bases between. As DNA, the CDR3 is TGTGCCAGCAGCTTATTTAGGGGAGATACGCAGTATTTT. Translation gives CASSLFRGDTQYF.

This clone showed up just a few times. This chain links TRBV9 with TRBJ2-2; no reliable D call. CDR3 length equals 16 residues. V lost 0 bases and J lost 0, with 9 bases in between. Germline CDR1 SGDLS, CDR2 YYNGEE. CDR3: CASSVAWRPNTGELFF. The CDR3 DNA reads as TGTGCCAGCAGCGTAGCTTGGCGGCCGAACACCGGGGAGCTGTTTTTT.

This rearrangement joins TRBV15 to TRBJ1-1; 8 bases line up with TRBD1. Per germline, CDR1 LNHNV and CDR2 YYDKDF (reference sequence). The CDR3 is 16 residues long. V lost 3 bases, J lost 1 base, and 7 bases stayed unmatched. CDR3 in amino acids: CATSRDSGTGNTEAFF. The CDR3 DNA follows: TGTGCCACCAGCAGGGACTCGGGGACAGGGAACACTGAAGCTTTCTTT. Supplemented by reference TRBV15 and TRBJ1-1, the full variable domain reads DAMVIQNPRYQVTQFGKPVTLSCSQTLNHNVMYWYQQKSSQAPKLLFHYYDKDFNNEADTPDNFQSRRPNTSFCFLDIRSPGLGDTAMYLCATSRDSGTGNTEAFFGQGTRLTVV.

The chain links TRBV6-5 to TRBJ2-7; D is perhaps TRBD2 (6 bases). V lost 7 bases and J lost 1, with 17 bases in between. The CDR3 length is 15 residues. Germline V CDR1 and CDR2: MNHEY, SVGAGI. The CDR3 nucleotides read TGTGCCAGCACCCCCAGCGGGCTAGCATCCTACGAGCAGTACTTC. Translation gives CASTPSGLASYEQYF.

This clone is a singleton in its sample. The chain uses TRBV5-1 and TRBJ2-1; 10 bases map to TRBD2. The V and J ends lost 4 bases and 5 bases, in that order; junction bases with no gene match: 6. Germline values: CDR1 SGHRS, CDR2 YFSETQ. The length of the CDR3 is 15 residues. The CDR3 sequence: CASSPGTSAHNEQFF. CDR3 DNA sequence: TGCGCCAGCAGCCCCGGGACTAGCGCTCACAATGAGCAGTTCTTC.

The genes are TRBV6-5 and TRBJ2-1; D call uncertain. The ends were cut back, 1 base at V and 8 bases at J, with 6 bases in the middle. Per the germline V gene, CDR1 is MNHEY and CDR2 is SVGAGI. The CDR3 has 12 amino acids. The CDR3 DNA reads TGTGCCAGCAGTTACTACCGAGATGAGCAGTTCTTC. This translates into CASSYYRDEQFF.

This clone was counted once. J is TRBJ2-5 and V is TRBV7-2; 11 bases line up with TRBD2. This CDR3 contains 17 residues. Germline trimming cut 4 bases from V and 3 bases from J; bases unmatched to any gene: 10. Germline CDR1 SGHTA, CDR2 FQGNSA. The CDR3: CASSSMGPGLAEETQYF. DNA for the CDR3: TGTGCCAGCAGCTCAATGGGACCGGGACTAGCGGAAGAGACCCAGTACTTC.

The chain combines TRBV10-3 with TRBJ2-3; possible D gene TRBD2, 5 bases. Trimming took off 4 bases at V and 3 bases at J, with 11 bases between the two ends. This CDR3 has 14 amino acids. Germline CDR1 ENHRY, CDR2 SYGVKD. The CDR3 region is CAISVSPGTDTQYF. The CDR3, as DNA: TGTGCCATCAGTGTTTCCCCGGGGACAGATACGCAGTATTTT.

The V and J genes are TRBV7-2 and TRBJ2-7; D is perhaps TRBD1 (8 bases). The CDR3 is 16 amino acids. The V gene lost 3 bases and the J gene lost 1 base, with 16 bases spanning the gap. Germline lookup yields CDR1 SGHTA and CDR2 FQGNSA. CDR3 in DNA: TGTGCCAGCAGCTTTGTCGGACAGGGAGGGTCCTACGAGCAGTACTTC. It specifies CASSFVGQGGSYEQYF.

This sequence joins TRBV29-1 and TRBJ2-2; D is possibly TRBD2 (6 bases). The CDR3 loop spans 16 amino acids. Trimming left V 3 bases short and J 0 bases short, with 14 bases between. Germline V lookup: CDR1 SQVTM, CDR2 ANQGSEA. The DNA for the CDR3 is TGCAGCGTTGACCCAGGAGGGACCACGAACACCGGGGAGCTGTTTTTT. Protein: CSVDPGGTTNTGELFF.

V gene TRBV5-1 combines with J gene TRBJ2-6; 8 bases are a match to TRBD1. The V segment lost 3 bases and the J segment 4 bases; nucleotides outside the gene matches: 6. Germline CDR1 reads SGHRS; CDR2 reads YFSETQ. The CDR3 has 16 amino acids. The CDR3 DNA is TGCGCCAGCAGCTCCGGACAGGGATCAGGGGCCAACGTCCTGACTTTC. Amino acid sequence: CASSSGQGSGANVLTF. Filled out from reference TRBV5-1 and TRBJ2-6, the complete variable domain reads KAGVTQTPRYLIKTRGQQVTLSCSPISGHRSVSWYQQTPGQGLQFLFEYFSETQRNKGNFPGRFSGRQFSNSRSEMNVSTLELGDSALYLCASSSGQGSGANVLTFGAGSRLTVL.

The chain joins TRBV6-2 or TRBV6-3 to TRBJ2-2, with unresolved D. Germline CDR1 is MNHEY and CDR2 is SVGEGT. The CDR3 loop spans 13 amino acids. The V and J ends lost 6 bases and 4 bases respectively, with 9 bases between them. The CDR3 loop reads CASSLTGTGELFF. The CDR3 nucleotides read TGTGCCAGCAGCCTCACGGGCACCGGGGAGCTGTTTTTT.

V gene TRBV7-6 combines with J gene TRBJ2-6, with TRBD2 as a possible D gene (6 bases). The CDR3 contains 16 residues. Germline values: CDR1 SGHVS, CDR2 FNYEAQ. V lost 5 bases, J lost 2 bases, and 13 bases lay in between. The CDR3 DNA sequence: TGTGCCAGCAGCCCCTTGTGGGGGGCTGGGGCCAACGTCCTGACTTTC. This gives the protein CASSPLWGAGANVLTF.

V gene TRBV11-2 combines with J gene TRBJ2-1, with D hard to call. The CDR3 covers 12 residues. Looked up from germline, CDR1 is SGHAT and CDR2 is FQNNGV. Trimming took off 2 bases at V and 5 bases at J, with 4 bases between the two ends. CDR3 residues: CASSLINNEQFF. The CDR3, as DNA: TGTGCCAGCAGCTTAATAAACAATGAGCAGTTCTTC. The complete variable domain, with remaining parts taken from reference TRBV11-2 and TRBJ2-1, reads EAGVAQSPRYKIIEKRQSVAFWCNPISGHATLYWYQQILGQGPKLLIQFQNNGVVDDSQLPKDRFSAERLKGVDSTLKIQPAKLEDSAVYLCASSLINNEQFFGPGTRLTVL.

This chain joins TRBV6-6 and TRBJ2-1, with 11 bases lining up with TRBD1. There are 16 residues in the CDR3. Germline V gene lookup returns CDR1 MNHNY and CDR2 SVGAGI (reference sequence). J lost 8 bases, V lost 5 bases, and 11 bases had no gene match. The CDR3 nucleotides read TGTGCCAGCAGTCGAGCCGGGACAGGGGGTGGGGATGAGCAGTTCTTC. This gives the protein CASSRAGTGGGDEQFF.

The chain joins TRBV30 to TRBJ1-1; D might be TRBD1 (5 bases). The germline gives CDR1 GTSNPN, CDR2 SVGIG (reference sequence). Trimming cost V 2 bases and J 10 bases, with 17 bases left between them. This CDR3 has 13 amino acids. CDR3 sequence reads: CAWSPWRGSGAFF. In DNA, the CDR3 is TGTGCCTGGAGTCCGTGGAGGGGCTCGGGAGCTTTCTTT.

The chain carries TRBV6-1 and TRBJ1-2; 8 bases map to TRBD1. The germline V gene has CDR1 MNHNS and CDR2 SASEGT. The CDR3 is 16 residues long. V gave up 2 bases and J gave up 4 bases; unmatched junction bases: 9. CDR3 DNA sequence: TGTGCCAGCAGTGAATATGTTCAGGGGGCTGGCTATGGCTACACCTTC. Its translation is CASSEYVQGAGYGYTF.

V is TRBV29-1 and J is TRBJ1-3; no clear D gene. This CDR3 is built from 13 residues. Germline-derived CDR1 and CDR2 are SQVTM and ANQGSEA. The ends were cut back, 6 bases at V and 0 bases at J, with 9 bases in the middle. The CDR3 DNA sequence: TGCAGCGTCGGGGAATACTCTGGAAACACCATATATTTT. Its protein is CSVGEYSGNTIYF. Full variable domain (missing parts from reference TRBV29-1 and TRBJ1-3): SAVISQKPSRDICQRGTSLTIQCQVDSQVTMMFWYRQQPGQSLTLIATANQGSEATYESGFVIDKFPISRPNLTFSTLTVSNMSPEDSSIYLCSVGEYSGNTIYFGEGSWLTVV.

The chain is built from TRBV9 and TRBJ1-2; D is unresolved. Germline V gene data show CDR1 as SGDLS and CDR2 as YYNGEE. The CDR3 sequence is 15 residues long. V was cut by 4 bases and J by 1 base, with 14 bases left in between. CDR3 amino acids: CASSPGGHSNYGYTF. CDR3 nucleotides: TGTGCCAGCAGCCCGGGAGGGCACAGTAACTATGGCTACACCTTC.

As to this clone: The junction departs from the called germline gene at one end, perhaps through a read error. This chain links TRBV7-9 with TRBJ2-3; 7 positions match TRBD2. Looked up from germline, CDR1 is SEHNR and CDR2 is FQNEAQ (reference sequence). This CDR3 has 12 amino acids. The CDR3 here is CASSLGGRDRNF. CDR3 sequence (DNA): TGTGCCAGCAGCTTAGGGGGGAGGGACCGGAATTTT.